This T cell receptor beta chain was identified in a study of blood T cell repertoires in COVID-19. Sequencing was performed with immunoSEQ multiplex PCR; in TCRdb, only in-frame clones are kept and a portion is missing. The sample records about 220,000 clones, 84% being singletons. V lost 3 bases to trimming and J lost 2 bases, with 13 bases between them. The germline gives CDR1 KGHSH, CDR2 LQKENI. The CDR3 has 15 amino acids. The chain employs TRBV18 and TRBJ1-2; possibly TRBD1 for D (5 bases). What was sequenced was peripheral blood. The sequence came from a woman aged 55-69 years who had recovered from COVID-19. The CDR3 nucleotides are TGTGCCAGCTCACCTTTTTCCGGGGGAAACTATGGCTACACCTTC. Protein product: CASSPFSGGNYGYTF.